The next 26 T cell receptor beta chains were all read from a single sample in a study of beta chain features in type 1 diabetes. The investigators reverse transcribed all of the isolated RNA, so they sequenced expressed TCRB transcripts. Some clones are missing from TCRdb's copy, which holds only in-frame ones; the method was immunoSEQ multiplex PCR. Here the sample spans 130,000 to 150,000 clones, about 12% being singletons. Their antigens are not known. Broader study findings: Researchers report that Type 1 diabetes patients had moderately but significantly shorter TCRB CDR3s across all four CD4+ subsets.

The specimen was central memory CD4+ T cells from blood. The receptors derive from a man between 18 and 35 years old with type 1 diabetes.

This clone was recorded a few times. V usage is TRBV7-2 and J usage is TRBJ2-2, with 9 bases aligning to TRBD1. Germline CDR1 and CDR2: SGHTA and FQGNSA. Unmatched junction bases numbered 5, after V lost 5 bases and J lost 1 base. This CDR3 contains 16 residues. CDR3 protein: CASSVPGQGNTGELFF. The CDR3, as DNA: TGTGCCAGCAGCGTACCGGGACAGGGGAACACCGGGGAGCTGTTTTTT. Full variable domain (rest looked up from reference TRBV7-2 and TRBJ2-2): GAGVSQSPSNKVTEKGKDVELRCDPISGHTALYWYRQSLGQGLEFLIYFQGNSAPDKSGLPSDRFSAERTGGSVSTLTIQRTQQEDSAVYLCASSVPGQGNTGELFFGEGSRLTVL.

There are many counts of this clone. Other DNA variants within this sample encode the same CDR3. The gene calls are TRBV29-1 and TRBJ2-5; D may be TRBD1 (5 bases). Germline values: CDR1 SQVTM, CDR2 ANQGSEA. This CDR3 comprises 15 residues. V was pared by 4 bases and J by 1 base, with 16 bases between. The CDR3 spells CSVAGLGNGQETQYF. DNA for the CDR3: TGCAGCGTTGCAGGGCTGGGGAACGGCCAAGAGACCCAGTACTTC.

This clone has a handful of counts. The chain joins TRBV28 to TRBJ1-6, with TRBD1 identical over 7 bases. CDR1 is MDHEN and CDR2 is SYDVKM in the germline V gene. The CDR3 consists of 14 residues. V shed 7 bases, J shed 10 bases, and the junction held 10 bases outside the gene matches. CDR3 coding DNA: TGTGCCAGCAAGATTTTAGGGGGCGACTCACCCCTCCACTTT. Translation: CASKILGGDSPLHF.

Concerning this clone itself: One junction end disagrees with the germline gene, perhaps due to a read error. Written as DNA, the CDR3 is TGTGCCAGCAGCTTGAAGGGGACAGTTACGCAGTATTTT. Translated: CASSLKGTVTQYF. The chain has TRBV7-2 and TRBJ2-3, with 7 positions matching TRBD1. CDR1 is SGHTA, CDR2 FQGNSA, per germline. CDR3 length: 13 amino acids.

This clone was observed a few times. This chain links TRBV13 with TRBJ1-1, with a weak D call TRBD1 (6 bases). Germline loops: CDR1 PRHDT, CDR2 FYEKMQ (reference sequence). The V end lost 6 bases, the J end lost 0 bases, and 14 bases lay between the germline ends. This CDR3 has 15 residues. CDR3 DNA sequence: TGTGCCAGCAGTTCAGGGGTCACAGTGAACACTGAAGCTTTCTTT. It encodes CASSSGVTVNTEAFF.

This clone has just a few counts. The J gene is TRBJ2-5, the V gene TRBV10-3; D unresolved. Per germline, CDR1 ENHRY and CDR2 SYGVKD. The V end lost 5 bases, the J end lost 2 bases, and 6 bases lay between the germline ends. CDR3 length: 12 amino acids. Here the CDR3 reads CAISPQQETQYF. CDR3 bases: TGTGCCATCAGTCCACAACAAGAGACCCAGTACTTC.

The chain uses TRBV19 and TRBJ1-2; D might be TRBD1 (6 bases). The germline CDR1 and CDR2 sequences are LNHDA and SQIVND (reference sequence). The CDR3 consists of 14 residues. V lost 6 bases and J lost 2, with 13 bases in between. In DNA, the CDR3 is TGTGCCAGTAGATCGGCAGGGGTGAACTATGGCTACACCTTC. Translated, it gives CASRSAGVNYGYTF.

This clone appeared a few times. The rearrangement links TRBV6-5 to TRBJ2-3; D may be TRBD2 (5 bases). Between the trimmed V and J ends, which lost 4 bases and 4 bases, there was a span of 12 bases. This CDR3 is 14 amino acids long. Germline CDR1 is MNHEY and CDR2 is SVGAGI. CDR3 residues: CASSFLAAADTQYF. CDR3 nucleotides: TGTGCCAGCAGTTTCCTAGCTGCCGCAGATACGCAGTATTTT.

In regard to this clone: The junction departs from the called germline gene at one end, perhaps through a read error. The rearrangement uses TRBV7-7 and TRBJ2-1; 9 positions agree with TRBD1. The CDR3 is 15 amino acids. The germline V gene has CDR1 SSHAT and CDR2 FNYEAQ (reference sequence). The CDR3 protein is CASSPGTGIGNEQFF. The DNA for the CDR3 is TGTGCTAGCAGCCCCGGGACAGGGATCGGCAATGAGCAGTTCTTC.

This chain connects TRBV2 to TRBJ2-5; D uncertain. This CDR3 is built from 12 residues. The germline gives CDR1 SNHLY, CDR2 FYNNEI. Deletions cut 6 bases from V and 0 bases from J, with 5 bases between. The CDR3 protein is CASSTDQETQYF. The CDR3 nucleotides read TGTGCCAGCAGCACTGACCAAGAGACCCAGTACTTC.

This clone showed up just a few times. The rearrangement uses TRBV5-1 and TRBJ1-1; tentatively, D is TRBD1 (6 bases). Per germline, CDR1 SGHRS and CDR2 YFSETQ. This CDR3 is 16 amino acids long. Trimming shortened V by 4 bases and J by 6 bases, and 22 bases separated the two germline ends. CDR3 protein: CASSRTVLGDTAEAFF. Written as DNA, the CDR3 is TGCGCCAGCAGCCGGACAGTTTTGGGGGATACGGCTGAAGCTTTCTTT.

This clone was counted between two and nine times. The rearrangement joins TRBV9 to TRBJ2-1; D unresolved. This CDR3 spans 10 amino acids. Trimming cost V 10 bases and J 8 bases, with 10 bases left between them. From germline, CDR1 is SGDLS and CDR2 YYNGEE. The CDR3 DNA reads TGTGCCTTCAAGTCGTATGAGCAGTTCTTC. It translates to CAFKSYEQFF.

This clone was counted a few times. The gene calls are TRBV7-9 and TRBJ2-5, with 7 bases fitting TRBD1. V was pared by 2 bases and J by 2 bases, with 5 bases of the junction left unmatched. Germline assignment: CDR1 SEHNR and CDR2 FQNEAQ (reference sequence). There are 15 residues in the CDR3. CDR3 nucleotides: TGTGCCAGCAGCTTATTGGGACAGCCTCAAGAGACCCAGTACTTC. Translation: CASSLLGQPQETQYF.

This clone has a handful of counts. This chain uses TRBV5-1 with TRBJ2-1; D is undetermined. Trimming removed 1 base at V and 4 bases at J, with 15 bases between. The germline CDR1 and CDR2 sequences are SGHRS and YFSETQ. The CDR3 covers 16 residues. CDR3 sequence (DNA): TGCGCCAGCAGCTTGTACTCCCTGGCGGCGTACAATGAGCAGTTCTTC. Amino acid sequence: CASSLYSLAAYNEQFF. The variable domain in full, with the rest retrieved from reference TRBV5-1 and TRBJ2-1, is KAGVTQTPRYLIKTRGQQVTLSCSPISGHRSVSWYQQTPGQGLQFLFEYFSETQRNKGNFPGRFSGRQFSNSRSEMNVSTLELGDSALYLCASSLYSLAAYNEQFFGPGTRLTVL.

This clone was seen only a few times. This rearrangement joins TRBV6-5 to TRBJ2-7, with TRBD1 as a possible D gene (7 bases). Trimming took off 2 bases at V and 1 base at J, with 12 bases between the two ends. This CDR3 has 15 amino acids. The germline CDR1 and CDR2 sequences are MNHEY and SVGAGI. In DNA form, the CDR3 reads TGTGCCAGCAGTTACGGGGGGACAGTTTCCTACGAGCAGTACTTC. Its translation: CASSYGGTVSYEQYF.

For this clone: Other DNA sequences in this sample translate to the same CDR3. The CDR3 reads CASSPGNSYEQYF. The CDR3 nucleotides are TGTGCCAGCTCACCCGGGAATTCCTACGAGCAGTACTTC. The chain uses TRBV18 and TRBJ2-7; D is perhaps TRBD2 (5 bases). Trimming removed 3 bases from V and 1 base from J, with 7 bases in between. Germline V gene sequence: CDR1 KGHSH, CDR2 LQKENI. This CDR3 spans 13 amino acids. The full variable domain, in which reference TRBV18 and TRBJ2-7 provide the parts outside the CDR3, is NAGVMQNPRHLVRRRGQEARLRCSPMKGHSHVYWYRQLPEEGLKFMVYLQKENIIDESGMPKERFSAEFPKEGPSILRIQQVVRGDSAAYFCASSPGNSYEQYFGPGTRLTVT.

The chain employs TRBV6-1 and TRBJ2-5; TRBD1 matches at 8 bases. Germline CDR1 is MNHNS and CDR2 is SASEGT. V dropped 2 bases and J dropped 5; count of bases not matched to a gene: 10. The CDR3 has 16 amino acids. For the CDR3, the DNA is TGTGCCAGCAGTGAATTGGGAGACAGGGGTTGGGAGACCCAGTACTTC. Amino acids: CASSELGDRGWETQYF.

DNA for the CDR3: TGTGCCAGCAGCCTAGTAAAAGGGAACACTGAAGCTTTCTTT. Protein: CASSLVKGNTEAFF. The rearrangement joins TRBV7-2 to TRBJ1-1; D not certain. The CDR3 contains 14 residues. V lost 5 bases and J 1 base, leaving 11 bases between the germline ends. Germline loops: CDR1 SGHTA, CDR2 FQGNSA.

This clone showed up just a few times. This chain joins TRBV28 and TRBJ1-4; D not resolved. The germline CDR1 and CDR2 sequences are MDHEN and SYDVKM. V lost 3 bases to trimming and J lost 8 bases, with 13 bases between them. The length of the CDR3 is 14 residues. The CDR3 reads CASSLAARREKLFF. DNA of the CDR3: TGTGCCAGCAGTTTGGCAGCGAGGCGAGAAAAACTGTTTTTT.

This clone was found many times. The gene calls are TRBV25-1 and TRBJ1-6; weak D call: TRBD1 (5 bases). The V and J ends lost 4 bases and 4 bases respectively, with 8 bases between them. Germline lookup yields CDR1 MGHDK and CDR2 SYGVNS. This CDR3 is 14 amino acids long. CDR3 sequence reads: CASSVGGYNSPLHF. As DNA, the CDR3 is TGTGCCAGCAGTGTTGGGGGTTATAATTCACCCCTCCACTTT. The complete variable domain, with remaining parts taken from reference TRBV25-1 and TRBJ1-6, reads EADIYQTPRYLVIGTGKKITLECSQTMGHDKMYWYQQDPGMELHLIHYSYGVNSTEKGDLSSESTVSRIRTEHFPLTLESARPSHTSQYLCASSVGGYNSPLHFGNGTRLTVT.

The genes are TRBV30 and TRBJ2-5; a weak D match, TRBD1 (6 bases). Trimming took 7 bases from V and 1 from J, leaving 13 bases between them. The V gene's germline CDR1 is GTSNPN and CDR2 SVGIG (reference sequence). The CDR3 has 13 amino acids. DNA of the CDR3: TGTGCCTCGAAGGACAGATTCCAAGAGACCCAGTACTTC. Translating gives CASKDRFQETQYF.

This clone was recorded at least ten times. The gene calls are TRBV21-1 and TRBJ2-3; the table's D call, TRBD2, has no DNA check behind it. TRBV21-1 is deemed a pseudogene. This CDR3 is built from 15 residues. The CDR3: CASSKDRAGGNTQYF. The CDR3 nucleotides read TGTGCCAGCAGCAAAGACAGGGCCGGGGGGAATACGCAGTATTTT.

The table lists this clone with a few counts. The chain couples TRBV18 to TRBJ1-4, with a possible D match to TRBD1 (5 bases). Germline lookup yields CDR1 KGHSH and CDR2 LQKENI. V was cut by 4 bases and J by 4 bases, with 19 bases left in between. The CDR3 loop spans 17 amino acids. This CDR3 is CASSQGRGTGYNEKLFF. CDR3 bases: TGTGCCAGCTCACAAGGCCGAGGCACAGGTTATAATGAAAAACTGTTTTTT.

The chain links TRBV6-5 to TRBJ1-3; tentative D call: TRBD1 (5 bases). This CDR3 region has 14 residues. Germline V gene data show CDR1 as MNHEY and CDR2 as SVGAGI. Trimming removed 6 bases at V and 2 bases at J, with 11 bases between. The CDR3 region has the DNA TGTGCCAGCAGAACGACAGCAACTGGAAACACCATATATTTT. Translating it yields CASRTTATGNTIYF.

This clone was counted ten times or more. In DNA, the CDR3 is TGTGCCAGCTCACCACCTAGAACCTACAATGAGCAGTTCTTC. As protein: CASSPPRTYNEQFF. This rearrangement joins TRBV18 to TRBJ2-1, with no clear D. The V gene lost 0 bases and the J gene lost 2 bases, with 5 bases spanning the gap. CDR1 is KGHSH, CDR2 LQKENI, per germline. The CDR3 loop spans 14 amino acids.

This chain uses TRBV2 with TRBJ1-2; possible D gene TRBD1, 5 bases. There are 13 residues in the CDR3. The germline V and J ends were trimmed by 1 base and 8 bases, with 11 bases remaining between them. The V gene's germline CDR1 is SNHLY and CDR2 FYNNEI. DNA for the CDR3: TGTGCCAGCAGTGAAGGGGGGTCTCGAGGCTACACCTTC. This codes for CASSEGGSRGYTF.